This entry lists 18 T cell receptor beta chains sequenced from one sample in a study of T-cell memory formation after mild COVID-19 (dated by TCRdb to the early 2020s). Receptor amplification or capture employed 5' RACE. TCRdb names Illumina NovaSeq 6000 as the instrument used. The raw public data were reprocessed by TCRdb itself: fastp quality trimming at Q25, MiXCR clonotype calling, in-frame beta chains only. Entries that share a CDR3 protein sequence are merged under the most common genes and DNA. For this sample the table gives some 350,000 distinct CDR3 sequences, of which approximately 15% were detected only once. The ten largest clones add up to around 24% of the sample. Sequenced: PBMCs or a T cell subset sorted from them (not recorded which). The receptors derive from a man aged 18 to 29 who had mild COVID-19 (a few samples of this study predate the infection). The sample titles of this study are shuffled in the database, so cell type and time point are left out; the donor was told from shared clones.

This chain links TRBV7-2 with TRBJ1-2; TRBD1 is a possible D gene (6 bases). The germline V gene has CDR1 SGHTA and CDR2 FQGNSA. V was clipped by 5 bases and J by 7 bases, with 17 bases between them. This CDR3 comprises 14 residues. The CDR3 DNA reads as TGTGCCAGCAGCGAGAGAACAGGGAACGGTGGCTACACCTTC. It codes for CASSERTGNGGYTF.

This clonotype was recorded at least ten times. This chain links TRBV28 with TRBJ2-7; a weak D match, TRBD2 (5 bases). CDR1 and CDR2 (germline): MDHEN, SYDVKM. This CDR3 has 13 residues. V was cut by 1 base and J by 3 bases, with 7 bases left in between. CDR3 sequence reads: CASSLSRGYEQYV. The CDR3 DNA is TGTGCCAGCAGTTTATCTCGGGGCTACGAGCAGTACGTC.

This clonotype has just a few counts. The chain has TRBV4-1 and TRBJ2-7; the D gene is possibly TRBD2 (5 bases). The CDR3 runs 14 residues. Germline CDR1 is MGHRA and CDR2 is YSYEKL. Trimming removed 5 bases at V and 0 bases at J, with 11 bases between. The CDR3, as DNA: TGCGCCAGCAGCTTCCAACGGGGCTCCTACGAGCAGTACGTC. Residues: CASSFQRGSYEQYV.

There are a few counts of this clonotype. The J gene is TRBJ2-2, the V gene TRBV29-1; tentatively, D is TRBD2 (5 bases). The CDR3 has 13 residues. CDR1 and CDR2 from the germline V gene are SQVTM and ANQGSEA. The V gene lost 4 bases and the J gene lost 5 bases, with 11 bases spanning the gap. The CDR3: CSVARGTTGELFF. The CDR3 bases are TGCAGCGTTGCCCGGGGTACAACCGGGGAGCTGTTTTTT.

In its sample, this clonotype was seen many times. The CDR3 reads CASSYDGGMNNEQFF. For the CDR3, the DNA is TGTGCCAGCAGTTACGACGGGGGGATGAACAATGAGCAGTTCTTC. The V call is TRBV6-2 or TRBV6-3, the J call TRBJ2-1; 7 bases map to TRBD2. CDR1 and CDR2 (germline): MNHEY, SVGEGT. The CDR3 runs to 15 residues. The trim removed 2 bases at V and 5 bases at J, leaving 6 bases unmatched.

This sequence joins TRBV7-2 and TRBJ2-1; 12 bases agree with TRBD2. V lost 5 bases to trimming and J lost 9 bases; unmatched junction nucleotides: 8. The CDR3 runs 15 residues. CDR1 and CDR2 (germline): SGHTA, FQGNSA. Written as DNA, the CDR3 is TGTGCCAGCAGCCCTGCTAGCGGGGGGGGCCTTGAGCAGTTCTTC. Residues: CASSPASGGGLEQFF.

The chain has TRBV29-1 and TRBJ1-1; D possibly corresponds to TRBD1 (5 bases). CDR1 SQVTM and CDR2 ANQGSEA come from the germline V gene. With 5 bases removed from V and 1 base from J, the gap between germline ends came to 11 bases. CDR3 length: 13 residues. CDR3 region: CSVKGRTNTEAFF. In DNA form, the CDR3 reads TGCAGCGTTAAGGGGAGGACGAACACTGAAGCTTTCTTT.

The chain is built from TRBV5-1 and TRBJ2-7; 10 bases are shared with TRBD2. Germline V lookup: CDR1 SGHRS, CDR2 YFSETQ. The length of the CDR3 is 18 residues. Trimming removed 5 bases from V and 1 base from J; junction bases left unmatched: 15. CDR3 sequence reads: CASRPSGGRPGGSYEQYF. The CDR3 DNA is TGCGCCAGCAGACCTAGCGGGGGCCGTCCTGGAGGGTCCTACGAGCAGTACTTC.

This clonotype was observed at least ten times. The gene calls are TRBV7-9 and TRBJ2-2, with TRBD1 matching 7 bases. Germline V CDR1 and CDR2: SEHNR, FQNEAQ (reference sequence). Trimming removed 5 bases from V and 4 bases from J; junction bases left unmatched: 7. This CDR3 region has 15 residues. CDR3 nucleotide sequence: TGTGCCAGCAGCATCCCGGGACAGCCCACCGGGGAGCTGTTTTTT. Translating gives CASSIPGQPTGELFF. The full variable domain, completed using reference TRBV7-9 and TRBJ2-2, is DTGVSQNPRHKITKRGQNVTFRCDPISEHNRLYWYRQTLGQGPEFLTYFQNEAQLEKSRLLSDRFSAERPKGSFSTLEIQRTEQGDSAMYLCASSIPGQPTGELFFGEGSRLTVL.

This chain connects TRBV11-2 to TRBJ2-3; perhaps TRBD2 as D (7 bases). Germline lookup yields CDR1 SGHAT and CDR2 FQNNGV. Trimming removed 5 bases from V and 0 bases from J, with 15 bases in between. The CDR3 covers 16 residues. In DNA, the CDR3 is TGTGCCAGCAGCCCCTCGAGGGGGGGAAGCACAGATACGCAGTATTTT. Translating it yields CASSPSRGGSTDTQYF.

In this sample, this clonotype turned up a few times. The chain recombines TRBV7-8 with TRBJ2-1, with TRBD1 matching 7 bases. This CDR3 has 16 amino acids. The germline V gene has CDR1 SGHVS and CDR2 FQNEAQ. Unmatched junction bases numbered 7, after V lost 5 bases and J lost 0 bases. The CDR3 here is CASSPGTESSYNEQFF. In DNA, the CDR3 is TGTGCCAGCAGCCCCGGGACAGAGAGCTCCTACAATGAGCAGTTCTTC.

The chain's CDR3 is CASSPGLAVTETQYF. The CDR3 DNA sequence: TGTGCCAGCAGCCCGGGACTAGCGGTGACAGAGACCCAGTACTTC. The chain has TRBV7-6 and TRBJ2-5, with 11 nucleotides matching TRBD2. V shed 5 bases, J shed 4 bases, and the junction held 6 bases outside the gene matches. Germline assignment: CDR1 SGHVS and CDR2 FNYEAQ. This CDR3 is 15 amino acids long. The full variable domain, its missing parts supplied by reference TRBV7-6 and TRBJ2-5, is GAGVSQSPRYKVTKRGQDVALRCDPISGHVSLYWYRQALGQGPEFLTYFNYEAQQDKSGLPNDRFSAERPEGSISTLTIQRTEQRDSAMYRCASSPGLAVTETQYFGPGTRLLVL.

This clonotype appeared many times. The chain couples TRBV7-9 to TRBJ1-2; TRBD1 is a possible D gene (5 bases). V lost 1 base to trimming and J lost 6 bases, with 15 bases between them. CDR1 and CDR2 (germline): SEHNR, FQNEAQ (reference sequence). The CDR3 covers 15 residues. In nucleotides, the CDR3 is TGTGCCAGCAGCTTAGGGGGCGGAACAGACAATGGCTACACCTTC. It encodes CASSLGGGTDNGYTF.

This clonotype was counted many times. The chain combines TRBV7-3 with TRBJ2-1; D possibly corresponds to TRBD2 (5 bases). CDR3 length: 14 residues. V was shortened by 4 bases and J by 0 bases, with 7 bases between the two germline ends. Per the germline V gene, CDR1 is SGHTA and CDR2 is FQGTGA. CDR3 sequence reads: CASSSGSSYNEQFF. DNA of the CDR3: TGTGCCAGCAGCTCGGGGAGCTCCTACAATGAGCAGTTCTTC.

This clonotype was detected only a few times. The rearrangement uses TRBV15 and TRBJ2-5, with TRBD2 as a possible D gene (5 bases). CDR3 length equals 15 residues. CDR1 is LNHNV, CDR2 YYDKDF, per germline (reference sequence). The germline V and J ends were trimmed by 1 base and 5 bases, with 14 bases remaining between them. The chain's CDR3 is CATSRGGLLGETQYF. The CDR3 DNA follows: TGTGCCACCAGCAGAGGAGGGCTCTTGGGGGAGACCCAGTACTTC.

This clonotype was seen at least ten times. This rearrangement joins TRBV5-1 to TRBJ2-1, with D perhaps TRBD1 or TRBD2 (6 bases each). Germline CDR1 and CDR2: SGHRS and YFSETQ. The CDR3 has 16 residues. Trimming cost V 2 bases and J 2 bases, with 14 bases left between them. Here the CDR3 reads CASSFGGGSTYNEQFF. DNA of the CDR3: TGCGCCAGCAGCTTCGGAGGGGGGTCAACCTACAATGAGCAGTTCTTC.

The chain combines TRBV7-2 with TRBJ2-1; D remains unclear. CDR3 size: 11 residues. V shed 3 bases and J shed 10 bases, with 7 bases lying between them. In germline, CDR1 is SGHTA, CDR2 FQGNSA. CDR3 DNA sequence: TGTGCCAGCAGCTTTTGGTCAGAGCAGTTCTTC. Residues: CASSFWSEQFF.

J is TRBJ2-3 and V is TRBV5-1, with 7 bases fitting TRBD2. With 4 bases clipped from V and 2 bases from J, the junction kept 10 bases outside the gene matches. The germline gives CDR1 SGHRS, CDR2 YFSETQ. This CDR3 is built from 16 residues. The CDR3 here is CASSLGASGPTDTQYF. CDR3 in DNA: TGCGCCAGCAGCCTCGGGGCTAGCGGCCCCACAGATACGCAGTATTTT.